This TCR beta chain derives from a study of T cell changes during pregnancy in multiple sclerosis. The protocol was immunoSEQ multiplex PCR, while the TCRdb copy is restricted to in-frame clones and leaves out a portion. This sample yields under 65,000 clones, of which approximately 94% are seen a single time; 2.5% belongs to the top ten. This receptor was identified in a female donor with multiple sclerosis, enrolled in a pregnancy study. Sequenced material: CD8+ T cells from peripheral blood mononuclear cells, taken after pregnancy.

As DNA, the CDR3 is TGTGCCAGCAGTGAACGGGGGACGGTCACCTACAATGAGCAGTTCTTC. Translating gives CASSERGTVTYNEQFF. The V call is TRBV2, the J call TRBJ2-1, with D possibly matching TRBD2 (6 bases). Germline V gene lookup returns CDR1 SNHLY and CDR2 FYNNEI. V lost 2 bases to trimming and J lost 2 bases, with 13 bases between them. This CDR3 has 16 residues.